This T cell receptor beta chain was recorded in a study of cytomegalovirus exposure and HLA in healthy donors. Study context: As an earlier analysis found, about 179 million T cells yielded approximately 110 million unique TCR beta sequences.

This CDR3 spans 16 amino acids. The germline V gene encodes CDR1 KGHSY and CDR2 FQNENV. Trimming shortened V by 1 base and J by 2 bases, and 14 bases separated the two germline ends. Study-level results: A later analysis reported that several of the most significant clusters appeared to be linked to common viral pathogens, among them Epstein-Barr virus. Excluded: some indistinguishable V segments such as TRBV6-2 and TRBV6-3.

A remark on this clone: Its specificity is not known.

A multiplex PCR was run with 60 Vbeta primers and 13 Jbeta primers. Here immunoSEQ multiplex PCR was the method, and the copy in TCRdb shows in-frame clones only, minus some. The table lists approximately 220,000 clones, about three quarters of them singletons. The receptor was derived from a man aged 35 to 55 in good health and CMV-seronegative. The V gene is TRBV16, the J gene TRBJ1-1, with D perhaps matching TRBD1 (6 bases). The sample taken for sequencing was PBMCs. The CDR3 here is CASSQLRQDLNTEAFF. DNA for the CDR3: TGTGCCAGCAGCCAATTGAGACAGGACCTTAACACTGAAGCTTTCTTT. Complete variable domain (other parts from reference TRBV16 and TRBJ1-1): GEEVAQTPKHLVRGEGQKAKLYCAPIKGHSYVFWYQQVLKNEFKFLISFQNENVFDETGMPKERFSAKCLPNSPCSLEIQATKLEDSAVYFCASSQLRQDLNTEAFFGQGTRLTVV.